The sequence of this TCR beta chain was determined in a study of blood T cell repertoires in COVID-19. Study summary: COVID-19 samples from acute and convalescent phases originated in the United States, Italy and Spain. The cDNA or gDNA used as material had been derived from T cells, B-cell-depleted T cells, or PBMCs.

How the authors handled the data: Amplified reference gene primers provided the basis for estimating nucleated cell counts. Data came from immunoSEQ multiplex PCR; TCRdb stores just in-frame clones and leaves some out. V and J calls and clone size are those listed in that table; D and trimming were worked out from the DNA. The sample consists of more than 95,000 clones, approximately 88% of them appearing once. The source material was peripheral blood. The TCR comes from a man in his fifties or sixties with acute or convalescent COVID-19.

The CDR3 DNA reads TGTGCCAGCAGCGTAGAAATCGGGAGTACTTCACCCCTCCACTTT. Amino acids: CASSVEIGSTSPLHF. This rearrangement joins TRBV9 to TRBJ1-6, with D uncertain. The V end lost 0 bases, the J end lost 9 bases, and 13 bases lay between the germline ends. The V gene's germline CDR1 is SGDLS and CDR2 YYNGEE. CDR3 size: 15 residues.